This T cell receptor (beta chain) was captured in a study of CD8+ T cells in alopecia areata. For the study at large: In an open-label trial, patients got 5 to 10 mg tofacitinib twice daily.

Peripheral blood, together with lesional scalp punch biopsies, was collected from alopecia areata patients. A word on this clone: Its antigen is still unknown.

CDR1 SQVTM and CDR2 ANQGSEA come from the germline V gene. The CDR3 sequence is 13 residues long. The V gene lost 3 bases and the J gene lost 2 bases, with 10 bases spanning the gap. Extraction of RNA preceded its reverse transcription into cDNA, which served as the sequencing template. Assay used: immunoSEQ multiplex PCR; TCRdb lists only in-frame clones, some missing. The sample includes over 150,000 clones, 50% to 60% seen only once; the top ten take roughly 14%. Study findings and constraints: Sequence data from scalp samples additionally include resident alphabeta T cells of normal skin. For lesional scalp, especially alopecia totalis/universalis, clonality was higher than in normal scalp.

This chain links TRBV29-1 with TRBJ1-1; unclear D gene. Here the sequenced sample was CD4+ T cells sorted from blood, taken at week 0. The sequence was collected from a human donor with alopecia areata. CDR3 region: CSVEKRFNTEAFF. Written as DNA, the CDR3 is TGCAGCGTTGAGAAGCGTTTTAACACTGAAGCTTTCTTT. Full variable domain (rest looked up from reference TRBV29-1 and TRBJ1-1): SAVISQKPSRDICQRGTSLTIQCQVDSQVTMMFWYRQQPGQSLTLIATANQGSEATYESGFVIDKFPISRPNLTFSTLTVSNMSPEDSSIYLCSVEKRFNTEAFFGQGTRLTVV.